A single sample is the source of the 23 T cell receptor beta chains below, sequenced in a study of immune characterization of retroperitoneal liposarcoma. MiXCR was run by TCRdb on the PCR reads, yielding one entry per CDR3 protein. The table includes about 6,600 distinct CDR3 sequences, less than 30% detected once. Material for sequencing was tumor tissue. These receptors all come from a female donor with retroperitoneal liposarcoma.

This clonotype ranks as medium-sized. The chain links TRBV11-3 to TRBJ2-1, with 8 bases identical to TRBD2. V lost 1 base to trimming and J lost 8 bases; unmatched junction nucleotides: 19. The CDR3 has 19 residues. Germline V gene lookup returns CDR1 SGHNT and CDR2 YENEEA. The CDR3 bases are TGTGCCAGCAGCTTAGGAGCCCTCGTCGGACTAGCATGGTACCATGAGCAGTTCTTC. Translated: CASSLGALVGLAWYHEQFF.

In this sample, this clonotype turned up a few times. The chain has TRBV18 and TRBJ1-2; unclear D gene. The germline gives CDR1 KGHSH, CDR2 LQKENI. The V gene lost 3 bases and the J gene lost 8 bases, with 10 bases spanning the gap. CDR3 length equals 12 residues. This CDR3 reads CASSPEGDGYTF. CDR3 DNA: TGTGCCAGCTCACCGGAGGGTGACGGCTACACCTTC.

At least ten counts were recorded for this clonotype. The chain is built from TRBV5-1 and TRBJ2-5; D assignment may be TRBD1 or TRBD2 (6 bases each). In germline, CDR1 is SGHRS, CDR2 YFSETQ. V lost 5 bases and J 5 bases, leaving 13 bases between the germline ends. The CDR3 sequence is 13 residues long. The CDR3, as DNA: TGCGCCAGCAGACAGGGCGGGGAGGAGACCCAGTACTTC. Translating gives CASRQGGEETQYF.

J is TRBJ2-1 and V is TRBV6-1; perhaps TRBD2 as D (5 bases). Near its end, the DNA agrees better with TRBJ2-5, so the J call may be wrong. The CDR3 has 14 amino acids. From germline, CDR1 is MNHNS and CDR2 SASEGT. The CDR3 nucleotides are TGTGCCAGCAGTGAACATCCGGGATGGGAGACCCAGTACTTC. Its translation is CASSEHPGWETQYF.

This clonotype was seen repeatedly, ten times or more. The CDR3 DNA reads as TGTGCCAGCAGTGAAACCGGGGGCGGCGGGGCCAACGTCCTGACTTTC. Amino acid sequence: CASSETGGGGANVLTF. The J gene is TRBJ2-6, the V gene TRBV6-1; perhaps D is TRBD1 or TRBD2 (6 bases each). V dropped 2 bases and J dropped 4 bases, with 12 bases sitting between them. CDR3 size: 16 residues. Germline V gene lookup returns CDR1 MNHNS and CDR2 SASEGT.

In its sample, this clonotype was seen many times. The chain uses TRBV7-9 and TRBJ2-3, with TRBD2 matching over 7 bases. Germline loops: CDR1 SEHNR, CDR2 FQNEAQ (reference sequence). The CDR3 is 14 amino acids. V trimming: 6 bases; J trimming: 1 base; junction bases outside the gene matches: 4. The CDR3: CASSSGWGTDTQYF. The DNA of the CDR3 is TGTGCCAGCAGTAGCGGGTGGGGCACAGATACGCAGTATTTT.

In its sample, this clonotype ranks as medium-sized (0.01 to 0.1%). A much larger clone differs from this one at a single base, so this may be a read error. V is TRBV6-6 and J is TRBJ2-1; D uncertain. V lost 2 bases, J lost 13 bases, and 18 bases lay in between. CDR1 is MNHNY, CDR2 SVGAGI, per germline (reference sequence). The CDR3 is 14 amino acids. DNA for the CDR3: TGTGCCAGCAGTTACCTCCGGGCCGTCGAGACCCAGTTCTTC. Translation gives CASSYLRAVETQFF.

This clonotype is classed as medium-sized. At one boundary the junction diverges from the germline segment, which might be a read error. The CDR3 DNA follows: TGTGCTAGCAGCGACCTGGGGACTAGCGGGAGCGATGAGCAGTTCTTC. Amino acid sequence: CASSDLGTSGSDEQFF. The chain has TRBV7-7 and TRBJ2-1; 14 nucleotides align to TRBD2. In germline, CDR1 is SSHAT, CDR2 FNYEAQ (reference sequence). The CDR3 is 16 amino acids.

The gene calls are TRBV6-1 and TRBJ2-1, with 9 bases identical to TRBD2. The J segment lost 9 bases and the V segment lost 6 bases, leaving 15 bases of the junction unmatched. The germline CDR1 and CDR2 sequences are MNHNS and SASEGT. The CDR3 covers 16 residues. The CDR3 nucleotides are TGTGCCAGCAGGAAGGTAGAGGCTAGCGGGAAGAGTGAGCAGTTCTTC. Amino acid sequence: CASRKVEASGKSEQFF.

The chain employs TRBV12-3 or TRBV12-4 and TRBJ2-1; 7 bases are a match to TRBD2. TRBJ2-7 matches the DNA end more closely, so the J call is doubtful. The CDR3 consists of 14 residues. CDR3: CASSPDSGKYEQYF. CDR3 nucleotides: TGTGCCAGCAGCCCTGACAGCGGGAAGTACGAGCAGTACTTC.

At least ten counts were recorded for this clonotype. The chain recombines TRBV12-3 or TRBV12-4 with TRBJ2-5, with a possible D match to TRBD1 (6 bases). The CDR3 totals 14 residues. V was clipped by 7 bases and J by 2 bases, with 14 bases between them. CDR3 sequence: CASTQWTVQETQYF. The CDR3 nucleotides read TGTGCCAGCACCCAGTGGACAGTACAAGAGACCCAGTACTTC.

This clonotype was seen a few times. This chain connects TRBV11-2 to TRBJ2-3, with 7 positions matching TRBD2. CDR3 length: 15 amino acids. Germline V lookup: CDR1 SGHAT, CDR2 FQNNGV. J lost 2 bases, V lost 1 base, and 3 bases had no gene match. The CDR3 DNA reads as TGTGCCAGCAGCTTAGTCCTAGCGGTCACAGATACGCAGTATTTT. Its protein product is CASSLVLAVTDTQYF.

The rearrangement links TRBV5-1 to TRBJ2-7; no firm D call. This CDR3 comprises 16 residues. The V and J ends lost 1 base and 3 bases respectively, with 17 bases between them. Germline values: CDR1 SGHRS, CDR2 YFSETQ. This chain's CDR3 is CASSLTSDLNLYEQYF. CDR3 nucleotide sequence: TGCGCCAGCAGCTTGACTTCGGACCTGAACCTCTACGAGCAGTACTTC.

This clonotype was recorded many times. This CDR3 is CASSRTGPSEQYF. CDR3 nucleotides: TGTGCCAGTTCCAGGACAGGCCCAAGCGAGCAGTACTTC. This chain uses TRBV27 with TRBJ2-7; 7 nucleotides agree with TRBD1. This CDR3 region has 13 residues. Germline CDR1 and CDR2: MNHEY and SMNVEV (reference sequence). Germline trimming cut 9 bases from V and 6 bases from J; bases unmatched to any gene: 11.

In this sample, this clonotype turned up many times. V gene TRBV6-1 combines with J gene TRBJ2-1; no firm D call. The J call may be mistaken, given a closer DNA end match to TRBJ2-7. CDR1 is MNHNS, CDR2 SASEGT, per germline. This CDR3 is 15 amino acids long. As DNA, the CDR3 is TGTGCCAGCAGTTATGAGTACAGAAGCTCCTACGAGCAGTACTTC. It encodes CASSYEYRSSYEQYF.

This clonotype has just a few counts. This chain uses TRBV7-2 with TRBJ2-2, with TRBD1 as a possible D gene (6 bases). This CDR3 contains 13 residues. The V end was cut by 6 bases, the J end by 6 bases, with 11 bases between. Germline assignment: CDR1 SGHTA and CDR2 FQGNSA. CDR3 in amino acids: CASRQTGAGELFF. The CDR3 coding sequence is TGTGCCAGCAGACAGACAGGTGCCGGGGAGCTGTTTTTT. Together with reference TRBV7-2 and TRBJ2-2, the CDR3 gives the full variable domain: GAGVSQSPSNKVTEKGKDVELRCDPISGHTALYWYRQSLGQGLEFLIYFQGNSAPDKSGLPSDRFSAERTGGSVSTLTIQRTQQEDSAVYLCASRQTGAGELFFGEGSRLTVL.

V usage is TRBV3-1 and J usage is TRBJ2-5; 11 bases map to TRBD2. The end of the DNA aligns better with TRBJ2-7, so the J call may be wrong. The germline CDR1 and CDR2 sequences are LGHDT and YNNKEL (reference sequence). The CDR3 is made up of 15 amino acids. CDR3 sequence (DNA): TGTGCCAGCAGCCCAGCCGGGACTAGCGGCTACGAGCAGTACTTC. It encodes CASSPAGTSGYEQYF.

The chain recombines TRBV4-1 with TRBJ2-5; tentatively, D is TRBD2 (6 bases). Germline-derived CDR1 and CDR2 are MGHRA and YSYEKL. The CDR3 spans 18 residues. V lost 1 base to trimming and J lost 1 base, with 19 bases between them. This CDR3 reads CASSQGVIRGGGQETQYF. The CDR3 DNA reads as TGCGCCAGCAGCCAAGGGGTCATCCGGGGAGGAGGCCAAGAGACCCAGTACTTC.

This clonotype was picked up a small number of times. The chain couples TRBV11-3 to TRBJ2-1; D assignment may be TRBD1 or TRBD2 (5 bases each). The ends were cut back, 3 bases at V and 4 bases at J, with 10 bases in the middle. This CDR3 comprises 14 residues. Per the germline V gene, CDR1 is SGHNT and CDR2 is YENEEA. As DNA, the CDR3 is TGTGCCAGCAGCTTTGGGGGTTCTTACAATGAGCAGTTCTTC. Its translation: CASSFGGSYNEQFF.

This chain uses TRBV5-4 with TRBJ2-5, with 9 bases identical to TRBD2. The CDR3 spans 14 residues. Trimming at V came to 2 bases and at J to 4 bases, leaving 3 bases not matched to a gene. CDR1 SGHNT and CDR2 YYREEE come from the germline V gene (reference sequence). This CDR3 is CASSFSGSIETQYF. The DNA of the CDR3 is TGTGCCAGCAGCTTTAGCGGGAGTATAGAGACCCAGTACTTC. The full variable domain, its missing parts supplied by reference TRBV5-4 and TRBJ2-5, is ETGVTQSPTHLIKTRGQQVTLRCSSQSGHNTVSWYQQALGQGPQFIFQYYREEENGRGNFPPRFSGLQFPNYSSELNVNALELDDSALYLCASSFSGSIETQYFGPGTRLLVL.

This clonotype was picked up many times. The CDR3 sequence: CASSPRLVSSSEQFF. The CDR3, as DNA: TGTGCCAGCAGCCCCCGACTAGTTTCGAGTTCGGAGCAGTTCTTC. This chain joins TRBV7-3 and TRBJ2-1; a weak D match, TRBD2 (6 bases). From germline, CDR1 is SGHTA and CDR2 FQGTGA. CDR3 length: 15 amino acids. V was pared by 5 bases and J by 10 bases, with 21 bases between.

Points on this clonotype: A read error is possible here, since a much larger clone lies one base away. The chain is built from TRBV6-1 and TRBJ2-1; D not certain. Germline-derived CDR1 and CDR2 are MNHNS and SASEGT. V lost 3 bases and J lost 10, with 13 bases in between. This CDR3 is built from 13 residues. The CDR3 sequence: CASSETPAYEQFF. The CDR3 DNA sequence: TGTGCCAGCAGTGAGACACCCGCCTACGAGCAGTTCTTC.

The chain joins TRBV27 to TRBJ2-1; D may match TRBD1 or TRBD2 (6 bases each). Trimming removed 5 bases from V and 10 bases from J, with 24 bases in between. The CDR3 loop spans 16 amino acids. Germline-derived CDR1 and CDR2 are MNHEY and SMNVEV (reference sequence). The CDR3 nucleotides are TGTGCCAGCAGTCCCTTAGGAGGGGGAAGCTCCTACGAGCAGTTCTTC. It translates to CASSPLGGGSSYEQFF.